This T cell receptor beta chain is from a study of OX40 agonist ivuxolimab in advanced cancers. Study-level information: Ivuxolimab doses were 0.01, 0.1, 0.3, 1.5, 3 or 10 mg/kg every 2 weeks. General study findings and limits: Nonresponders included some who also had low normalized T-cell clonal expansion.

Assay: immunoSEQ multiplex PCR; the TCRdb copy retains only in-frame clones and omits some. The table lists 15,000 to 20,000 clones, around 85% of them singletons. Cycle 7 day 1, cycle 4 day 1, and baseline were the timepoints at which blood was sampled. The V end was cut by 7 bases, the J end by 4 bases, with 14 bases between. The length of the CDR3 is 14 residues. The germline V gene encodes CDR1 MNHEY and CDR2 SMNVEV (reference sequence). Notes on this clone: Its antigen remains unknown.

The chain carries TRBV27 and TRBJ2-1; a weak D match, TRBD2 (7 bases). This TCR derives from an adult with an advanced solid tumor such as melanoma, head and neck, liver or kidney cancer. The sample here was CD4+ or CD8+ T cells sorted from blood, taken in a trial of the OX40 agonist ivuxolimab. The CDR3 sequence: CASTGEGVYNEQFF. The DNA of the CDR3 is TGTGCCAGCACGGGGGAGGGGGTATACAATGAGCAGTTCTTC.